The 31 T cell receptor beta chains presented below share a single source sample, sequenced in a study of blood T cell repertoires in COVID-19. Assay: immunoSEQ multiplex PCR; the TCRdb copy retains only in-frame clones and omits some. Here the sample spans around 95,000 clones, about 91% being singletons. The sample was peripheral blood. Source of these receptors: a human donor in a cohort sampled during active COVID-19.

This sequence joins TRBV4-1 and TRBJ1-2; D is ambiguous. V lost 1 base and J lost 4, with 16 bases in between. The CDR3 has 16 residues. Germline CDR1 reads MGHRA; CDR2 reads YSYEKL. The CDR3 region is CASSQARGSASYGYTF. The CDR3 DNA follows: TGCGCCAGCAGCCAAGCGCGGGGTTCAGCTTCCTATGGCTACACCTTC.

This chain joins TRBV4-2 and TRBJ2-2, with a tentative D call TRBD1 (6 bases). CDR1 and CDR2 (germline): LGHNA, YNFKEQ. This CDR3 is built from 13 residues. V was shortened by 3 bases and J by 5 bases, with 7 bases between the two germline ends. The CDR3 sequence: CASSQQGTGELFF. The CDR3 region has the DNA TGTGCCAGCAGCCAGCAGGGGACCGGGGAGCTGTTTTTT.

The J gene is TRBJ2-2, the V gene TRBV3-1 (or the pseudogene TRBV3-2), with D perhaps matching TRBD2 (7 bases). CDR3 length: 16 amino acids. The germline V gene encodes CDR1 LGHDT and CDR2 YNNKEL (reference sequence). The germline V and J ends were trimmed by 5 bases and 5 bases, with 18 bases remaining between them. The DNA of the CDR3 is TGTGCCAGCAGCGAACCCGGGGGGCCGAGGACCGGGGAGCTGTTTTTT. This sequence encodes CASSEPGGPRTGELFF.

This chain connects TRBV2 to TRBJ2-1; 7 nucleotides align to TRBD2. The CDR3 runs 15 residues. Per the germline V gene, CDR1 is SNHLY and CDR2 is FYNNEI. The V segment lost 3 bases and the J segment 0 bases; nucleotides outside the gene matches: 2. The CDR3 DNA sequence: TGTGCCAGCAGTGATGGCGGGGGCTCCTACAATGAGCAGTTCTTC. Translating gives CASSDGGGSYNEQFF.

This chain uses TRBV7-9 with TRBJ1-3, with 7 bases identical to TRBD1. V gave up 6 bases and J gave up 4 bases; unmatched junction bases: 6. Germline CDR1 reads SEHNR; CDR2 reads FQNEAQ (reference sequence). This CDR3 spans 14 amino acids. The CDR3 DNA follows: TGTGCCAGCAGTCTAACAGGGGCGGGAAACACCATATATTTT. Translated: CASSLTGAGNTIYF.

A single count supports this clone. The chain uses TRBV30 and TRBJ1-1; TRBD1 agrees at 7 bases. Germline lookup yields CDR1 GTSNPN and CDR2 SVGIG (reference sequence). V shed 1 base and J 4 bases; nucleotides not matched to a gene: 3. This CDR3 is built from 13 residues. CDR3 bases: TGTGCCTGGAGTGGACAGGGATTCACTGAAGCTTTCTTT. It yields the protein CAWSGQGFTEAFF.

J is TRBJ1-2 and V is TRBV5-1; D is ambiguous. CDR3 length equals 14 residues. V was clipped by 0 bases and J by 3 bases, with 9 bases between them. The germline CDR1 and CDR2 sequences are SGHRS and YFSETQ. CDR3 sequence reads: CASSLGSLDYGYTF. The CDR3 DNA is TGCGCCAGCAGCTTGGGTTCATTAGACTATGGCTACACCTTC.

The chain has TRBV5-1 and TRBJ2-3; 9 positions agree with TRBD1. The germline CDR1 and CDR2 sequences are SGHRS and YFSETQ. V lost 4 bases and J lost 3; bases outside the gene matches: 3. CDR3 length: 14 residues. The CDR3 DNA sequence: TGCGCCAGCAGCCCCGGGACAGGGACAGATACGCAGTATTTT. Its protein product is CASSPGTGTDTQYF.

The chain recombines TRBV15 with TRBJ2-6, with D tentatively TRBD2 (6 bases). Trimming left V 5 bases short and J 0 bases short, with 23 bases between. The CDR3 contains 20 residues. Germline CDR1 and CDR2: LNHNV and YYDKDF (reference sequence). CDR3 DNA sequence: TGTGCCACCAGCGGGGGTGGAGGGGACCCCCCCCTCTCTGGGGCCAACGTCCTGACTTTC. The encoded protein is CATSGGGGDPPLSGANVLTF.

The CDR3 region is CASSFQQSNEQFF. The CDR3 nucleotides are TGTGCCAGCAGTTTTCAACAGAGCAATGAGCAGTTCTTC. The chain is built from TRBV27 and TRBJ2-1; no reliable D call. V was clipped by 3 bases and J by 6 bases, with 9 bases between them. From germline, CDR1 is MNHEY and CDR2 SMNVEV (reference sequence). The CDR3 is made up of 13 amino acids.

The chain couples TRBV9 to TRBJ2-1, with TRBD1 matching 7 bases. V shed 4 bases and J 3 bases; nucleotides not matched to a gene: 7. Germline V gives CDR1 SGDLS, CDR2 YYNGEE. The CDR3 covers 15 residues. The CDR3 nucleotides are TGTGCCAGCAGCCCCCGGACAGGAGACTACAATGAGCAGTTCTTC. Translating gives CASSPRTGDYNEQFF.

The genes are TRBV6-6 and TRBJ1-5, with 8 positions matching TRBD1. The CDR3 covers 13 residues. V was pared by 5 bases and J by 7 bases, with 4 bases of the junction left unmatched. Germline CDR1 is MNHNY and CDR2 is SVGAGI (reference sequence). The CDR3 sequence: CASSRTGQQPQHF. The CDR3 DNA sequence: TGTGCCAGCAGTCGGACAGGGCAACAGCCCCAGCATTTT.

The J gene is TRBJ2-7, the V gene TRBV19; D gene ambiguous. This CDR3 has 13 residues. With 6 bases removed from V and 0 bases from J, the gap between germline ends came to 9 bases. CDR1 is LNHDA, CDR2 SQIVND, per germline (reference sequence). The DNA of the CDR3 is TGTGCCAGTAGGAAACAGAGCTCCTACGAGCAGTACTTC. As protein: CASRKQSSYEQYF.

The V and J genes are TRBV5-1 and TRBJ2-5, with TRBD2 identical over 10 bases. The germline CDR1 and CDR2 sequences are SGHRS and YFSETQ. The ends lost 7 bases at V and 3 bases at J; junction bases unmatched: 0. The CDR3 contains 12 residues. CDR3 DNA: TGCGCCAGCGGGACTAGCGAAGAGACCCAGTACTTC. Residues: CASGTSEETQYF.

This clone was observed a few times. This chain uses TRBV5-4 with TRBJ1-1, with D possibly matching TRBD1 (5 bases). Trimming removed 4 bases from V and 3 bases from J, with 10 bases in between. The CDR3 length is 13 residues. Germline V lookup: CDR1 SGHNT, CDR2 YYREEE (reference sequence). DNA for the CDR3: TGTGCCAGCAGCCGGGGGTCGGACACTGAAGCTTTCTTT. It yields the protein CASSRGSDTEAFF.

A few counts support this clone. Because it lacks the conserved phenylalanine or tryptophan at the end, this CDR3 is likely a read error. No DNA is shown, since the ends of the CDR3 on it are uncertain; the CDR3 is the one TCRdb lists. The gene calls are TRBV11-2 and TRBJ1-2; the listed D gene, TRBD1, was not tested against the DNA. Germline V gene lookup returns CDR1 SGHAT and CDR2 FQNNGV. The CDR3 totals 16 residues, both ends included. The CDR3 loop reads CASSLDPSRTGGGFKI.

The chain uses TRBV2 and TRBJ2-7; 7 nucleotides align to TRBD1. This CDR3 is built from 14 residues. V shed 3 bases and J 1 base; nucleotides not matched to a gene: 3. CDR1 and CDR2 from the germline V gene are SNHLY and FYNNEI. The CDR3 sequence is CASSDAGGSYEQYF. The CDR3 DNA follows: TGTGCCAGCAGTGATGCAGGGGGATCCTACGAGCAGTACTTC.

The genes are TRBV7-2 and TRBJ1-2; D possibly corresponds to TRBD1 (5 bases). From germline, CDR1 is SGHTA and CDR2 FQGNSA. Trimming cost V 5 bases and J 5 bases, with 12 bases left between them. This CDR3 has 13 residues. In nucleotides, the CDR3 is TGTGCCAGCAGCCCTCAGGGTCATTATGGCTACACCTTC. Protein sequence: CASSPQGHYGYTF.

This clone was detected only a few times. The chain is built from TRBV14 and TRBJ2-5; TRBD1 is a possible D gene (6 bases). The CDR3 is made up of 14 amino acids. V lost 5 bases to trimming and J lost 5 bases, with 15 bases between them. Germline loops: CDR1 SGHDN, CDR2 FVKESK. This CDR3 is CASSDRNAWETQYF. In DNA, the CDR3 is TGTGCCAGCAGCGACAGGAACGCGTGGGAGACCCAGTACTTC.

V is TRBV9 and J is TRBJ2-7, with a weak D call TRBD2 (5 bases). The V end was cut by 9 bases, the J end by 0 bases, with 16 bases between. Germline CDR1 SGDLS, CDR2 YYNGEE. The length of the CDR3 is 14 residues. In nucleotides, the CDR3 is TGTGCCATCCGGTCGGGGAGATCCTCCTACGAGCAGTACTTC. It is translated as CAIRSGRSSYEQYF.

The gene calls are TRBV6-5 and TRBJ2-5, with 11 bases aligning to TRBD2. The germline V gene has CDR1 MNHEY and CDR2 SVGAGI. The CDR3 consists of 15 residues. Losses at the gene ends were 6 bases for V and 4 bases for J; bases not matched to a gene: 7. CDR3 amino acids: CASSPTSGSAETQYF. Written as DNA, the CDR3 is TGTGCCAGCAGCCCAACTAGCGGGAGTGCAGAGACCCAGTACTTC.

The chain couples TRBV18 to TRBJ1-3, with D possibly TRBD1 on 6 matching bases. The V end was cut by 6 bases, the J end by 4 bases, with 13 bases between. The length of the CDR3 is 14 residues. Germline V gene lookup returns CDR1 KGHSH and CDR2 LQKENI. DNA of the CDR3: TGTGCCAGCTCCCCCTCAGGGACAGGAAACACCATATATTTT. This encodes CASSPSGTGNTIYF.

The chain employs TRBV15 and TRBJ2-7, with TRBD2 matching 10 bases. Looked up from germline, CDR1 is LNHNV and CDR2 is YYDKDF (reference sequence). This CDR3 is built from 15 residues. J gave up 4 bases and V 6 bases, and 9 bases lay outside the gene matches. The chain's CDR3 is CATRRNLAGVYEQYF. The DNA for the CDR3 is TGTGCCACCAGAAGGAACCTAGCGGGAGTTTACGAGCAGTACTTC.

This clone was picked up one time. The DNA of the CDR3 is TGTGCCAGTAGTATCAGAGGCGCGGGGACCCAGTACTTC. Translated, it gives CASSIRGAGTQYF. The rearrangement joins TRBV19 to TRBJ2-5, with D possibly matching TRBD2 (5 bases). Trimming shortened V by 3 bases and J by 7 bases, and 12 bases separated the two germline ends. CDR1 and CDR2 from the germline V gene are LNHDA and SQIVND (reference sequence). CDR3 length: 13 amino acids. Full variable domain (rest looked up from reference TRBV19 and TRBJ2-5): DGGITQSPKYLFRKEGQNVTLSCEQNLNHDAMYWYRQDPGQGLRLIYYSQIVNDFQKGDIAEGYSVSREKKESFPLTVTSAQKNPTAFYLCASSIRGAGTQYFGPGTRLLVL.

The rearrangement uses TRBV9 and TRBJ2-3; D is possibly TRBD2 (6 bases). From germline, CDR1 is SGDLS and CDR2 YYNGEE. V was shortened by 5 bases and J by 0 bases, with 16 bases between the two germline ends. The CDR3 is 16 residues long. The CDR3 region is CASSGKGGMSTDTQYF. CDR3 coding DNA: TGTGCCAGCAGTGGCAAGGGCGGGATGAGCACAGATACGCAGTATTTT.

DNA of the CDR3: TGTGCCAGCGTCGACAGGGGGCTTCAGCCCCAGCATTTT. Translating it yields CASVDRGLQPQHF. The chain uses TRBV28 and TRBJ1-5; the match to TRBD1 covers 10 bases. This CDR3 spans 13 amino acids. The J segment lost 6 bases and the V segment lost 8 bases, leaving 4 bases of the junction unmatched. Per the germline V gene, CDR1 is MDHEN and CDR2 is SYDVKM.

This chain joins TRBV19 and TRBJ2-7; 10 nucleotides line up with TRBD2. The germline V gene has CDR1 LNHDA and CDR2 SQIVND (reference sequence). V lost 1 base and J lost 2; bases outside the gene matches: 8. The CDR3 consists of 17 residues. The CDR3 bases are TGTGCCAGTAGTATAGCGACCGGGCTAGCGGGAGCCTACGAGCAGTACTTC. This gives the protein CASSIATGLAGAYEQYF.

The chain uses TRBV28 and TRBJ2-2; TRBD1 matches 9 bases. V was pared by 7 bases and J by 6 bases, with 6 bases of the junction left unmatched. Looked up from germline, CDR1 is MDHEN and CDR2 is SYDVKM. The CDR3 is made up of 14 amino acids. CDR3 nucleotides: TGTGCCAGCACCTGGGACAGGGTGGCCGGGGAGCTGTTTTTT. Amino acids: CASTWDRVAGELFF.

This chain uses TRBV11-2 with TRBJ2-7; TRBD1 is a possible D gene (6 bases). Germline values: CDR1 SGHAT, CDR2 FQNNGV. This CDR3 is 16 amino acids long. With 5 bases removed from V and 1 base from J, the gap between germline ends came to 18 bases. CDR3 sequence reads: CASSKTTGSSSYEQYF. The CDR3 nucleotides are TGTGCCAGCAGCAAGACGACAGGATCAAGTTCCTACGAGCAGTACTTC.

This chain links TRBV7-2 with TRBJ2-3, with 7 bases matching TRBD2. The CDR3 loop spans 17 amino acids. The germline CDR1 and CDR2 sequences are SGHTA and FQGNSA. J lost 1 base, V lost 2 bases, and 9 bases had no gene match. The CDR3 nucleotides are TGTGCCAGCAGCTTACCCCTTAGCGGGTTCCGCACAGATACGCAGTATTTT. Translating it yields CASSLPLSGFRTDTQYF.

The V call is TRBV18, the J call TRBJ2-3; D might be TRBD2 (6 bases). This CDR3 is 15 amino acids long. Germline V CDR1 and CDR2: KGHSH, LQKENI. V lost 4 bases to trimming and J lost 1 base, with 12 bases between them. The chain's CDR3 is CASSLVRDRTDTQYF. CDR3 in DNA: TGTGCCAGCTCACTAGTGCGGGACCGCACAGATACGCAGTATTTT.